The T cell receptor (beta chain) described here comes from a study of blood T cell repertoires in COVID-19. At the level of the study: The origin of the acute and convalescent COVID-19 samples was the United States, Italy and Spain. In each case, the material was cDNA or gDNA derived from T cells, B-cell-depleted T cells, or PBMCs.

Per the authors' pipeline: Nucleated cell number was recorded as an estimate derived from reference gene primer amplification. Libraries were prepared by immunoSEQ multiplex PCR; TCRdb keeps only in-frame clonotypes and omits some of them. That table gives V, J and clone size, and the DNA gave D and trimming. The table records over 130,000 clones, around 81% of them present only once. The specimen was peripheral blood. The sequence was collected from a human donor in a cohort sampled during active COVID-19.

CDR3 DNA: TGTGCCACCAGCAGAGGGCAGGGGTCCTACAATGAGCAGTTCTTC. Encoded protein: CATSRGQGSYNEQFF. This chain joins TRBV15 and TRBJ2-1, with D maybe TRBD1 (6 bases). Germline V lookup: CDR1 LNHNV, CDR2 YYDKDF (reference sequence). V dropped 1 base and J dropped 1 base, with 8 bases sitting between them. This CDR3 spans 15 amino acids.